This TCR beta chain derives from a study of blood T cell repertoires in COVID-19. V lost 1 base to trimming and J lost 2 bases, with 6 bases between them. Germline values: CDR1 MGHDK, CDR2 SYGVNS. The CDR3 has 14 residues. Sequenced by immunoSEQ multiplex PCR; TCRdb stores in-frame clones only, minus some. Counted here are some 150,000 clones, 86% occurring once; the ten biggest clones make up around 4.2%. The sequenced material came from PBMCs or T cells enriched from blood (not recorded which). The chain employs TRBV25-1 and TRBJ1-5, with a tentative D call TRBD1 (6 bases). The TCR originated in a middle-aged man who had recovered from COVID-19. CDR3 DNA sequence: TGTGCCAGCAGTGAATCAGGGGGCAATCAGCCCCAGCATTTT. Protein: CASSESGGNQPQHF.